The entry below describes one TCR beta chain. The target antigen is unknown. A second PCR, run for about 7 to 12 cycles, used a sample-barcoded 5' primer plus a J-beta primer mix. Each CDR3 protein is one row after TCRdb ran MiXCR on the 5' RACE reads. The sample contains some 1.4 million distinct CDR3 sequences, approximately 40% of which appear only once. Healthy Caucasian individuals from Russia aged about 6 to 100 were enrolled as donors. PBMCs, at least 6.5 million per sample, were isolated. This entry is derived from a study of blood T cells in healthy people across ages. General observations from the study: Donor CMV infection status was unknown, possibly confounding age-related changes in expanded clonotypes. In long-lived donors, naive CD4+ cell counts and diversity exceeded those of aged donors.

The CDR3 covers 11 residues. The germline gives CDR1 GTSNPN, CDR2 SVGIG (reference sequence). This sequence joins TRBV30 and TRBJ2-5; the D is unclear. Near its end, the DNA agrees better with TRBJ2-7, so the J call may be wrong. Material: blood. The clonotype originates from a woman aged 18-35 years in good health. DNA of the CDR3: TGTGCCTGGAGGCGTTCTAGCGAGCAGTACTTC. Translated: CAWRRSSEQYF.